Listed below are T cell receptor beta chains from one sample, sequenced in a study of cytomegalovirus exposure and HLA in healthy donors. Data came from immunoSEQ multiplex PCR; TCRdb stores just in-frame clones and leaves some out. The data show over 200,000 clones, around four fifths seen once. Specimen: PBMCs. These receptors came from a woman aged 18 to 35 in good health and CMV-seronegative. Both conserved end residues are part of each CDR3. The D gene is left open where the match is weak. Size values are once, few and many counts, or a class for expanded clones, and some rows have none.

abundance: -
d_gene: -
v_gene: TRBV18
j_gene: TRBJ1-3
CDR3nt: TGTGCCAGCTCCTCGACCCAGGGGACTACTGGAAACACCATATATTTT
CDR3aa: CASSSTQGTTGNTIYF

abundance: -
d_gene: TRBD2
v_gene: TRBV29-1
j_gene: TRBJ2-7
CDR3nt: TGCAGCGTTGAAGGGGACGGGAGGAGCTCCTACGAGCAGTACTTC
CDR3aa: CSVEGDGRSSYEQYF

abundance: -
d_gene: TRBD2
v_gene: TRBV30
j_gene: TRBJ2-7
CDR3nt: TGTGCCTGGGGCGGGAGAAAAGACGAGCAGTACTTC
CDR3aa: CAWGGRKDEQYF

abundance: -
d_gene: -
v_gene: TRBV5-1
j_gene: TRBJ2-7
CDR3nt: TGCGCCAGCAGCTTGGACGTAATGGGGTTCGCCTACGAGCAGTACTTC
CDR3aa: CASSLDVMGFAYEQYF

abundance: -
d_gene: -
v_gene: TRBV6-5
j_gene: TRBJ2-1
CDR3nt: TGTGCCAGTGCCCAAGAGGGGTACAATGAGCAGTTCTTC
CDR3aa: CASAQEGYNEQFF

abundance: -
d_gene: -
v_gene: TRBV5-7
j_gene: TRBJ1-1
CDR3nt: TGTGCCAGCATCCTTTATACCGGGACTCCGAACACTGAAGCTTTCTTT
CDR3aa: CASILYTGTPNTEAFF

abundance: -
d_gene: -
v_gene: TRBV7-3
j_gene: TRBJ2-3
CDR3nt: TGTGCCAGCAGCCCCGGGGGGCGGACAGACACAGATACGCAGTATTTT
CDR3aa: CASSPGGRTDTDTQYF

abundance: few
d_gene: TRBD2
v_gene: TRBV18
j_gene: TRBJ2-7
CDR3nt: TGTGCCAGCTCACTTAGAACTAGCGTGTACGGGGCCTACGAGCAGTACTTC
CDR3aa: CASSLRTSVYGAYEQYF

abundance: -
d_gene: -
v_gene: TRBV20-1
j_gene: TRBJ2-1
CDR3nt: TGCAGTGCTAGAGTTGAACATGAGCAGTTCTTC
CDR3aa: CSARVEHEQFF

abundance: -
d_gene: -
v_gene: TRBV28
j_gene: TRBJ1-5
CDR3nt: TGTGCCGCGAATAATCAGCCCCAGCATTTT
CDR3aa: CAANNQPQHF

abundance: -
d_gene: -
v_gene: TRBV18
j_gene: TRBJ2-5
CDR3nt: TGTGCCAGCTCACCAGGGCCACATGAGACCCAGTACTTC
CDR3aa: CASSPGPHETQYF

abundance: -
d_gene: -
v_gene: TRBV28
j_gene: TRBJ2-1
CDR3nt: TGTGCCAGCCTTAGGGGCGGTGGCACGCCCAATGAGCAGTTCTTC
CDR3aa: CASLRGGGTPNEQFF

abundance: once
d_gene: TRBD1
v_gene: TRBV10-2
j_gene: TRBJ2-5
CDR3nt: TGCGCCAGCAGTGAGGCGACAGGGGGCTTGGTGGAGACCCAGTACTTC
CDR3aa: CASSEATGGLVETQYF

abundance: once
d_gene: -
v_gene: TRBV28
j_gene: TRBJ1-2
CDR3nt: TGTGCCAGCAGTTTATATTCCCCCAGGGGATCCTTTAGCGGCTATGGCTACACCTTC
CDR3aa: CASSLYSPRGSFSGYGYTF

abundance: -
d_gene: -
v_gene: TRBV27
j_gene: TRBJ1-1
CDR3nt: TGTGCCAGCAGCCCGCCTGGGACTTCTTACAACACTGAAGCTTTCTTT
CDR3aa: CASSPPGTSYNTEAFF

abundance: -
d_gene: -
v_gene: TRBV2
j_gene: TRBJ2-7
CDR3nt: TGTGCCAGCAGTGATGGTCGTAGCTACTACGAGCAGTACTTC
CDR3aa: CASSDGRSYYEQYF

abundance: -
d_gene: -
v_gene: TRBV5-1
j_gene: TRBJ2-1
CDR3nt: TGCGCCAGCAGCTTGTTTCAGAGTTACAATGAGCAGTTCTTC
CDR3aa: CASSLFQSYNEQFF

abundance: -
d_gene: -
v_gene: TRBV30
j_gene: TRBJ1-1
CDR3nt: TGTGCCTGGAGGTCACCATCCGGGTGGATGGGCACTGAAGCTTTCTTT
CDR3aa: CAWRSPSGWMGTEAFF

abundance: -
d_gene: -
v_gene: TRBV6-5
j_gene: TRBJ1-2
CDR3nt: TGTGCCAGCACTCCCTCGACAGTCTATGGCTACACCTTC
CDR3aa: CASTPSTVYGYTF

abundance: -
d_gene: -
v_gene: TRBV21-1
j_gene: TRBJ2-7
CDR3nt: TGTGCCAGCCTACTCGGACAGGGGCTGTACGAGCAGTACTTC
CDR3aa: CASLLGQGLYEQYF

abundance: -
d_gene: -
v_gene: TRBV6-1
j_gene: TRBJ1-2
CDR3nt: TGTGCCAGCAGTGAGATGAGGGGTCTAGATGGCTACACCTTC
CDR3aa: CASSEMRGLDGYTF

abundance: -
d_gene: TRBD2
v_gene: TRBV2
j_gene: TRBJ2-2
CDR3nt: TGTGCCGCCGTAGGGACTAAAATCACCGGGGAGCTGTTTTTT
CDR3aa: CAAVGTKITGELFF

abundance: -
d_gene: TRBD1
v_gene: TRBV6-1
j_gene: TRBJ2-7
CDR3nt: TGTGCCAGCAGTGAAACGCCCGGACAGGGCACGAAGCAGTACTTC
CDR3aa: CASSETPGQGTKQYF

abundance: -
d_gene: -
v_gene: TRBV23-1
j_gene: TRBJ2-7
CDR3nt: TGCGCCAGCAGTCTCGCAGGTACCTACGAGCAGTACTTC
CDR3aa: CASSLAGTYEQYF

abundance: -
d_gene: -
v_gene: TRBV6-1
j_gene: TRBJ1-2
CDR3nt: TGTGCCAGCAGTGAAGAATTTAACCCCCGACGGGGGAGAGGCTACACCTTC
CDR3aa: CASSEEFNPRRGRGYTF

abundance: -
d_gene: TRBD1
v_gene: TRBV27
j_gene: TRBJ2-2
CDR3nt: TGTGCCAGCAGCACGGACAGGGGGGGCACCGGGGAGCTGTTTTTT
CDR3aa: CASSTDRGGTGELFF

abundance: -
d_gene: -
v_gene: TRBV30
j_gene: TRBJ1-1
CDR3nt: TGTGCCGGGACGTGGGGGGCGGGCACTGAAGCTTTCTTT
CDR3aa: CAGTWGAGTEAFF

abundance: -
d_gene: TRBD2
v_gene: TRBV19
j_gene: TRBJ2-1
CDR3nt: TGTGCCAGTAGTACCCTAGCGGGGGGGCCGGGAGAGCAGTTCTTC
CDR3aa: CASSTLAGGPGEQFF

abundance: -
d_gene: -
v_gene: TRBV5-1
j_gene: TRBJ2-7
CDR3nt: TGCGCCAGCAGCTTGGGAGGGGGGCCTTCCTACGAGCAGTACTTC
CDR3aa: CASSLGGGPSYEQYF

abundance: few
d_gene: -
v_gene: TRBV15
j_gene: TRBJ2-1
CDR3nt: TGTGCCACCAGCAGAGTCAGTTACAATGAGCAGTTCTTC
CDR3aa: CATSRVSYNEQFF

abundance: once
d_gene: -
v_gene: TRBV29-1
j_gene: TRBJ1-1
CDR3nt: TGCAGCGTTGGGCTAGGGAGAACTGAAGCTTTCTTT
CDR3aa: CSVGLGRTEAFF

abundance: few
d_gene: -
v_gene: TRBV7-9
j_gene: TRBJ2-1
CDR3nt: TGTGCCAGCAGCCCAAAAGGACAGCTGTTCAATGAGCAGTTCTTC
CDR3aa: CASSPKGQLFNEQFF

abundance: once
d_gene: -
v_gene: TRBV11-2
j_gene: TRBJ1-1
CDR3nt: TGTGCCAGCAGCCGACAGGAGGGGACTGAAGCTTTCTTT
CDR3aa: CASSRQEGTEAFF

abundance: -
d_gene: TRBD2
v_gene: TRBV29-1
j_gene: TRBJ2-3
CDR3nt: TGCAGCGTTGAACCTAGCGGGGGGGCTGGCACAGATACGCAGTATTTT
CDR3aa: CSVEPSGGAGTDTQYF

abundance: -
d_gene: -
v_gene: TRBV6-1
j_gene: TRBJ2-3
CDR3nt: TGTGCCAGCAGCCTAGTCACAGATACGCAGTATTTT
CDR3aa: CASSLVTDTQYF

abundance: -
d_gene: -
v_gene: TRBV19
j_gene: TRBJ1-1
CDR3nt: TGTGCCAGTATATGGGACACTGAAGCTTTCTTT
CDR3aa: CASIWDTEAFF

abundance: few
d_gene: TRBD1
v_gene: TRBV13
j_gene: TRBJ2-7
CDR3nt: TGTGCCAGCAGTTTTCGAGACAGGGGGCTCGACGAGCAGTACTTC
CDR3aa: CASSFRDRGLDEQYF

abundance: -
d_gene: -
v_gene: TRBV6-5
j_gene: TRBJ2-1
CDR3nt: TGTGCCAGCAGTTCCGCGTCCAATGAGCAGTTCTTC
CDR3aa: CASSSASNEQFF

abundance: -
d_gene: -
v_gene: TRBV5-4
j_gene: TRBJ1-2
CDR3nt: TGTGCCAGCAGCTTGGATGTGGGTGGCTACACCTTC
CDR3aa: CASSLDVGGYTF

abundance: -
d_gene: -
v_gene: TRBV28
j_gene: TRBJ2-3
CDR3nt: TGTGCCAGCAGTTTACCGGCAGGGAGATCAGATACGCAGTATTTT
CDR3aa: CASSLPAGRSDTQYF

abundance: -
d_gene: -
v_gene: TRBV28
j_gene: TRBJ1-1
CDR3nt: TGTGCCAGCAGTGCCCCCCCCACGAACACTGAAGCTTTCTTT
CDR3aa: CASSAPPTNTEAFF

abundance: -
d_gene: -
v_gene: TRBV5-1
j_gene: TRBJ2-7
CDR3nt: TGCGCCAGCAGCGAAGTGTGGGGGGAAAACGAGCAGTACTTC
CDR3aa: CASSEVWGENEQYF

abundance: -
d_gene: -
v_gene: TRBV5-1
j_gene: TRBJ1-4
CDR3nt: TGCGCCAGCAGCGAAACTGCAACTAATGAAAAACTGTTTTTT
CDR3aa: CASSETATNEKLFF

abundance: -
d_gene: -
v_gene: TRBV5-1
j_gene: TRBJ2-5
CDR3nt: TGCGCCAGCAGCCCGGAGGGGTGGGAGTATGAGACCCAGTACTTC
CDR3aa: CASSPEGWEYETQYF

abundance: once
d_gene: -
v_gene: TRBV2
j_gene: TRBJ2-1
CDR3nt: TGTGCCAGCAGAACCGGAATCTCCTACAATGAGCAGTTCTTC
CDR3aa: CASRTGISYNEQFF

abundance: -
d_gene: -
v_gene: TRBV19
j_gene: TRBJ1-1
CDR3nt: TGTGCCAGTAGTATTACGGGACGGGGGGCTTTCTTT
CDR3aa: CASSITGRGAFF

abundance: -
d_gene: TRBD2
v_gene: TRBV6-5
j_gene: TRBJ2-7
CDR3nt: TGTGCCAGCAGTTACGGGAGCAGGCGGGAGTACGAGCAGTACTTC
CDR3aa: CASSYGSRREYEQYF

abundance: many
d_gene: TRBD1
v_gene: TRBV27
j_gene: TRBJ1-2
CDR3nt: TGTGCCAGCAGGGGACAGGGGCTCACCTATGGCTACACCTTC
CDR3aa: CASRGQGLTYGYTF